A selection of T cell receptor beta chains follows, all from one sample in a study of control samples from healthy donors and cancer patients. Only in-frame clones appear in the TCRdb table, and some are missing; sequencing was by immunoSEQ multiplex PCR. The sample lists more than 140,000 clones, under 95% occurring once. The sequenced material came from blood. These receptors originate from a man aged 18 to 30 in good health. CDR3s include the opening cysteine and the closing phenylalanine or tryptophan. The D gene is left open where the match is weak. Clone sizes are given selectively: once, few, many, or a class where the clone is expanded.

j_call,clone_size,v_call,d_call,cdr3_nt,cdr3_aa
TRBJ2-7,NA,TRBV28,TRBD2,TGTGCCAGCCTGGTGGGCGGGGGGACCTCCTACGAGCAGTACTTC,CASLVGGGTSYEQYF
TRBJ1-1,NA,TRBV6-5,TRBD1,TGTGCCAGCAGTTACCGGACAGGGGGGAACACTGAAGCTTTCTTT,CASSYRTGGNTEAFF
TRBJ1-5,NA,TRBV6-5,NA,TGTGCCAGCAATCCGGGATCTAATCAGCCCCAGCATTTT,CASNPGSNQPQHF
TRBJ1-2,NA,TRBV19,TRBD1,TGTGCCAGCAGAGGGTCCCTGACAGGGCTTCCTTATCTATATGGCTACACCTTC,CASRGSLTGLPYLYGYTF
TRBJ1-2,NA,TRBV6-6,NA,TGTGCCAGCACCCGAGGGACGGACTATGGCTACACCTTC,CASTRGTDYGYTF
TRBJ1-6,NA,TRBV7-3,NA,TGTGCCAGCAGCTCTATCGGGAGTGCTTCCTATAATTCACCCCTCCACTTT,CASSSIGSASYNSPLHF
TRBJ2-1,NA,TRBV6-5,TRBD2,TGTGCCAGCAGTTACGCGGGGGGGGTGTACAATGAGCAGTTCTTC,CASSYAGGVYNEQFF
TRBJ2-3,NA,TRBV7-2,NA,TGTGCCAGCAGCTCCACCCCCCCTGTAGATACGCAGTATTTT,CASSSTPPVDTQYF
TRBJ1-1,few,TRBV4-2,TRBD1,TGTGCCAGCAGCCAGCGGACAGGGGGCGAGGTTGGCACTGAAGCTTTCTTT,CASSQRTGGEVGTEAFF
TRBJ2-1,NA,TRBV5-1,TRBD1,TGCGCCAGCAGCTTATCGACAGGGGGGAACGAGCAGTTCTTC,CASSLSTGGNEQFF
TRBJ2-2,NA,TRBV5-1,TRBD2,TGCGCCAGCAACCCACTAGCGGGGGACCCGAACACCGGGGAGCTGTTTTTT,CASNPLAGDPNTGELFF
TRBJ1-5,NA,TRBV5-1,NA,TGCGCCAGCAGCTTGGGTCCGGGAGGAGATCAGCCCCAGCATTTT,CASSLGPGGDQPQHF
TRBJ2-3,NA,TRBV15,NA,TGTGCCACCTCTAGGGGGGGCGAAACAGATACGCAGTATTTT,CATSRGGETDTQYF
TRBJ2-7,NA,TRBV27,TRBD1,TGTGCCAGCAGTTTAGGACAGGCCTATGGCGAGCAGTACTTC,CASSLGQAYGEQYF
TRBJ1-5,NA,TRBV4-2,NA,TGTGCCAGCAGCCCAGCCCTAACTGGACGGGTAAATCAGCCCCAGCATTTT,CASSPALTGRVNQPQHF
TRBJ1-1,NA,TRBV5-1,NA,TGCGCCAGCAGCTTGGCCTTGGCCAGAGTTAACACTGAAGCTTTCTTT,CASSLALARVNTEAFF
TRBJ2-7,NA,TRBV5-4,TRBD1,TGTGCCAGCAGCACCGACAGGGTGGGCGAGCAGTACTTC,CASSTDRVGEQYF
TRBJ2-3,NA,TRBV13,TRBD2,TGTGCCAGCCGTGAGAACCGGGGGGGCACAGATACGCAGTATTTT,CASRENRGGTDTQYF
TRBJ1-3,NA,TRBV7-2,NA,TGTGCCAGCAGCTTCAACTCTGGAAACACCATATATTTT,CASSFNSGNTIYF
TRBJ1-5,NA,TRBV19,NA,TGTGCCAGTAGTATAGATCGGGATCAGCCCCAGCATTTT,CASSIDRDQPQHF
TRBJ1-6,NA,TRBV7-9,NA,TGTGCCAGCAGCTTTAGTCAGGGGCTAGAGGTCGTCCACTTT,CASSFSQGLEVVHF
TRBJ1-1,NA,TRBV7-3,NA,TGTGCCAGCAGCTTAAACGGAGCGGCGACCACTGAAGCTTTCTTT,CASSLNGAATTEAFF
TRBJ1-6,NA,TRBV2,NA,TGTGCCAGCAGTGACGGACCAGGACTTGGTTCCTATAATTCACCCCTCCACTTT,CASSDGPGLGSYNSPLHF
TRBJ1-1,NA,TRBV12-5,NA,TGTGCTAGTGGTTTGGGATACAGGCCCGAGAACACTGAAGCTTTCTTT,CASGLGYRPENTEAFF
TRBJ2-7,NA,TRBV6-2/TRBV6-3,NA,TGTGCCAGCAGTTACCAGGGGCTCCCATCCTACGAGCAGTACTTC,CASSYQGLPSYEQYF
TRBJ2-1,NA,TRBV9,TRBD2,TGTGCCAGCACAAGGACTAGCGGGGGGGCGTGGGATGAGCAGTTCTTC,CASTRTSGGAWDEQFF
TRBJ2-5,NA,TRBV3-1/TRBV3-2,NA,TGTGCCAGCAGCCAAGAAGACCAGGGGAGCGACGAGACCCAGTACTTC,CASSQEDQGSDETQYF
TRBJ2-2,NA,TRBV23-1,NA,TGCGCCAGCCCCCACGAACGGCAGGGATTTAGGGCGAACACCGGGGAGCTGTTTTTT,CASPHERQGFRANTGELFF
TRBJ2-3,NA,TRBV6-6,NA,TGTGCCACCTCGCTTAGGCGGGGTAGCACAGATACGCAGTATTTT,CATSLRRGSTDTQYF
TRBJ1-6,NA,TRBV19,NA,TGTGCCAGTAGTTTCGACACCAATTCACCCCTCCACTTT,CASSFDTNSPLHF
TRBJ2-3,NA,TRBV19,TRBD2,TGTGCCAGTAGCGGGACTAGCGGGGGCCCCACAGATACGCAGTATTTT,CASSGTSGGPTDTQYF
TRBJ1-4,NA,TRBV19,NA,TGTGCCAGTAGTCCTCCAGGAGGAGCTAATGAAAAACTGTTTTTT,CASSPPGGANEKLFF
TRBJ2-1,NA,TRBV7-9,TRBD1,TGTGCCAGCAGCTTAAAGCAGGGGGCCCCCAATGAGCAGTTCTTC,CASSLKQGAPNEQFF
TRBJ2-2,NA,TRBV27,NA,TGTGCCAGCAGTTTGAGCGTAACAGGGTCCGGGGAGCTGTTTTTT,CASSLSVTGSGELFF
TRBJ1-6,NA,TRBV4-1,NA,TGCGCCAGCAGCCAAGATGGGCGACACGGCTTGAGTTCACCCCTCCACTTT,CASSQDGRHGLSSPLHF
TRBJ2-1,NA,TRBV18,TRBD2,TGTGCCAGCTCACCGGGCGGGGGAGTCGGTGAGCAGTTCTTC,CASSPGGGVGEQFF
TRBJ1-2,NA,TRBV5-4,NA,TGTGCCAGCAGCTCGAATCGGGGCTACACCTTC,CASSSNRGYTF
TRBJ1-4,once,TRBV9,NA,TGTGCCAGCAGCGTAGATGATGGGGGGCCGGCTAATGAAAAACTGTTTTTT,CASSVDDGGPANEKLFF
TRBJ1-2,NA,TRBV19,NA,TGTGCCAGTAGGAGGGAAGCGGCCATGGCTGGCTACACCTTC,CASRREAAMAGYTF
TRBJ2-2,NA,TRBV7-7,NA,TGTGCCAGCAGCTTAGGGGCTAGCACCGGGGAGCTGTTTTTT,CASSLGASTGELFF
TRBJ2-1,NA,TRBV4-3,TRBD2,TGCGCCAGCAGCCCAAGACCCGCTAGCGGGGTGCCGGGTGAGCAGTTCTTC,CASSPRPASGVPGEQFF
TRBJ1-2,NA,TRBV6-5,NA,TGTGCCAGCAGTTACTCCCCGTCCCCCTATGGCTACACCTTC,CASSYSPSPYGYTF
TRBJ1-4,NA,TRBV7-9,NA,TGTGCCAGCAGCAAAGACGGGGCGTTTAATGAAAAACTGTTTTTT,CASSKDGAFNEKLFF
TRBJ1-2,NA,TRBV7-2,TRBD1,TGTGCCAGCAGCTTAGTCGGGGACAGGGTGAATGGCTACACCTTC,CASSLVGDRVNGYTF
TRBJ1-2,NA,TRBV6-4,NA,TGTGCCAGCAGTGACTCTCCAGGGGAGGCCTATGGCTACACCTTC,CASSDSPGEAYGYTF
TRBJ2-3,NA,TRBV5-1,TRBD2,TGCGCCAGCAGCTTGGTGCGGGGGGCCACAGATACGCAGTATTTT,CASSLVRGATDTQYF
TRBJ1-4,NA,TRBV5-1,NA,TGCGCCAGCAGCGCCGGGGAACCTCAGAATGAAAAACTGTTTTTT,CASSAGEPQNEKLFF
TRBJ1-6,few,TRBV4-2,NA,TGTGCCAGCAGCCAAGATCAGGCGCTGGGGGATTCACCCCTCCACTTT,CASSQDQALGDSPLHF